These 30 T cell receptor beta chains share one sample of origin, sequenced in a study of blood T cell repertoires in COVID-19. Profiling relied on immunoSEQ multiplex PCR, and the TCRdb table lists in-frame clones only, not all of them. The table lists some 190,000 clones, about 85% of them singletons. The sequenced sample consisted of peripheral blood. Receptors were obtained from a woman of 80 years or more with acute or convalescent COVID-19.

The chain combines TRBV15 with TRBJ1-4; TRBD1 matches at 7 bases. The CDR3 loop spans 17 amino acids. Per germline, CDR1 LNHNV and CDR2 YYDKDF (reference sequence). Losses at the gene ends were 0 bases for V and 4 bases for J; bases not matched to a gene: 8. The CDR3 DNA sequence: TGTGCCACCAGCAGAGAGGACAGGATCCCCTTTAATGAAAAACTGTTTTTT. Its protein product is CATSREDRIPFNEKLFF.

This clone was detected once. The V and J genes are TRBV5-1 and TRBJ2-1; 12 bases map to TRBD2. V lost 5 bases to trimming and J lost 0 bases; unmatched junction nucleotides: 3. The CDR3 is made up of 16 amino acids. Per the germline V gene, CDR1 is SGHRS and CDR2 is YFSETQ. CDR3 loop: CASRVTSGSSYNEQFF. Here the CDR3 DNA reads TGCGCCAGCAGGGTGACTAGCGGGAGCTCCTACAATGAGCAGTTCTTC.

The V and J genes are TRBV7-9 and TRBJ1-3; TRBD1 matches 8 bases. Per germline, CDR1 SEHNR and CDR2 FQNEAQ (reference sequence). The CDR3 spans 13 residues. J gave up 8 bases and V 5 bases, and 5 bases lay outside the gene matches. Here the CDR3 reads CASSPGQGYTIYF. DNA for the CDR3: TGTGCCAGCAGCCCCGGACAGGGATACACCATATATTTT.

The rearrangement links TRBV5-4 to TRBJ1-6; 7 bases match TRBD1. Germline trimming cut 5 bases from V and 9 bases from J; bases unmatched to any gene: 11. The CDR3 is made up of 15 amino acids. Germline CDR1 and CDR2: SGHNT and YYREEE (reference sequence). This CDR3 is CASSYSGTERSPLHF. CDR3 nucleotides: TGTGCCAGCAGTTACTCCGGGACAGAACGTTCACCCCTCCACTTT.

The chain is built from TRBV28 and TRBJ1-2, with D hard to call. The germline gives CDR1 MDHEN, CDR2 SYDVKM. V was clipped by 6 bases and J by 4 bases, with 15 bases between them. The CDR3 has 14 amino acids. The CDR3 here is CASRNPGKSYGYTF. CDR3 DNA sequence: TGTGCCAGCAGAAATCCGGGAAAATCCTATGGCTACACCTTC.

The chain couples TRBV7-9 to TRBJ1-4; weak D call: TRBD1 (5 bases). The CDR3 consists of 14 residues. V was trimmed by 4 bases and J by 5 bases, leaving 11 bases between them. CDR1 and CDR2 (germline): SEHNR, FQNEAQ (reference sequence). As DNA, the CDR3 is TGTGCCAGCAGCTGGGGCCAGGGAAATGAAAAACTGTTTTTT. This translates into CASSWGQGNEKLFF.

The chain combines TRBV9 with TRBJ2-5, with 10 bases identical to TRBD2. CDR3 length equals 15 residues. From germline, CDR1 is SGDLS and CDR2 YYNGEE. V gave up 7 bases and J gave up 0 bases; unmatched junction bases: 6. CDR3 amino acids: CASGRGLADQETQYF. In nucleotides, the CDR3 is TGTGCCAGCGGGCGTGGACTAGCGGACCAAGAGACCCAGTACTTC.

This chain connects TRBV7-8 to TRBJ1-2; 9 positions match TRBD1. Germline V CDR1 and CDR2: SGHVS, FQNEAQ. The CDR3 loop spans 12 amino acids. V lost 5 bases and J lost 6; bases outside the gene matches: 1. The CDR3: CASSRDRDGYTF. The CDR3 DNA sequence: TGTGCCAGCAGCCGGGACAGGGATGGCTACACCTTC.

The J gene is TRBJ2-2, the V gene TRBV5-1; TRBD2 matches 11 bases. J was trimmed by 3 bases and V by 4 bases; bases with no gene match: 5. The CDR3 is 16 amino acids. Germline loops: CDR1 SGHRS, CDR2 YFSETQ. In DNA form, the CDR3 reads TGCGCCAGCAGCGTTACTAGCGGGAGAGACACCGGGGAGCTGTTTTTT. It specifies CASSVTSGRDTGELFF.

CDR3 sequence: CASSVAPSIRYPETQYF. In DNA form, the CDR3 reads TGTGCCAGCAGCGTAGCCCCCTCTATTCGTTATCCGGAGACCCAGTACTTC. This sequence joins TRBV9 and TRBJ2-5; D remains ambiguous. Per the germline V gene, CDR1 is SGDLS and CDR2 is YYNGEE. The CDR3 extends over 17 amino acids. The V end lost 0 bases, the J end lost 5 bases, and 20 bases lay between the germline ends. The variable domain in full, with the rest retrieved from reference TRBV9 and TRBJ2-5, is DSGVTQTPKHLITATGQRVTLRCSPRSGDLSVYWYQQSLDQGLQFLIQYYNGEERAKGNILERFSAQQFPDLHSELNLSSLELGDSALYFCASSVAPSIRYPETQYFGPGTRLLVL.

The chain is built from TRBV20-1 and TRBJ2-1, with D hard to call. The CDR3 runs to 11 residues. Trimming left V 4 bases short and J 8 bases short, with 9 bases between. The V gene's germline CDR1 is DFQATT and CDR2 SNEGSKA (reference sequence). CDR3 in DNA: TGCAGTGCTACCCCGGTGGATGAGCAGTTCTTC. This sequence encodes CSATPVDEQFF.

CDR3 protein: CASSRWDRDVEQYF. For the CDR3, the DNA is TGTGCCAGCAGTCGCTGGGACAGGGATGTCGAGCAGTACTTC. The chain combines TRBV28 with TRBJ2-7; 9 bases map to TRBD1. Germline assignment: CDR1 MDHEN and CDR2 SYDVKM. The length of the CDR3 is 14 residues. V lost 5 bases to trimming and J lost 6 bases; unmatched junction nucleotides: 8. Full variable domain (outside the CDR3, taken from reference TRBV28 and TRBJ2-7): DVKVTQSSRYLVKRTGEKVFLECVQDMDHENMFWYRQDPGLGLRLIYFSYDVKMKEKGDIPEGYSVSREKKERFSLILESASTNQTSMYLCASSRWDRDVEQYFGPGTRLTVT.

This chain's CDR3 is CATSEEGARGYTF. DNA for the CDR3: TGTGCCACCAGTGAAGAAGGGGCACGTGGCTACACCTTC. The chain has TRBV24-1 and TRBJ1-2, with a possible D match to TRBD1 (5 bases). CDR3 size: 13 residues. Trimming took off 4 bases at V and 7 bases at J, with 12 bases between the two ends. Germline V gene lookup returns CDR1 KGHDR and CDR2 SFDVKD.

The chain is built from TRBV4-1 and TRBJ1-5, with a possible D match to TRBD1 (5 bases). Germline CDR1 reads MGHRA; CDR2 reads YSYEKL. The germline V and J ends were trimmed by 4 bases and 6 bases, with 13 bases remaining between them. This CDR3 is 14 amino acids long. CDR3 amino acids: CASSLGAVGQPQHF. In nucleotides, the CDR3 is TGCGCCAGCAGCCTAGGGGCTGTCGGTCAGCCCCAGCATTTT.

In its sample, this clone was seen a few times. V and J are TRBV12-3 or TRBV12-4 and TRBJ1-1; maybe TRBD1 (5 bases). V shed 7 bases and J shed 6 bases, with 15 bases lying between them. The CDR3 has 13 amino acids. In nucleotides, the CDR3 is TGTGCCAGCACCGTGTGGGGGACTCCTGAAGCTTTCTTT. Translation: CASTVWGTPEAFF.

This chain links TRBV11-2 with TRBJ1-2, with a tentative D call TRBD1 (5 bases). Looked up from germline, CDR1 is SGHAT and CDR2 is FQNNGV. The germline V and J ends were trimmed by 1 base and 7 bases, with 10 bases remaining between them. This CDR3 comprises 13 residues. In nucleotides, the CDR3 is TGTGCCAGCAGCTTAGGGAACAGGATTGGCTACACCTTC. Its translation: CASSLGNRIGYTF.

This clone was picked up one time. The chain uses TRBV7-9 and TRBJ1-1; possibly TRBD1 for D (6 bases). V dropped 5 bases and J dropped 7 bases, with 17 bases sitting between them. The CDR3 length is 14 residues. Looked up from germline, CDR1 is SEHNR and CDR2 is FQNEAQ (reference sequence). The CDR3 DNA is TGTGCCAGCAGCCCTTCAGGGACACTCAATGAAGCTTTCTTT. The encoded protein is CASSPSGTLNEAFF.

The V gene is TRBV5-1, the J gene TRBJ1-6, with TRBD1 matching 9 bases. Trimming took 1 base from V and 8 from J; bases not matched to a gene: 4. CDR3 length: 15 amino acids. From germline, CDR1 is SGHRS and CDR2 YFSETQ. Here the CDR3 DNA reads TGCGCCAGCAGCTTGTCGGGACAGGGATATTCACCCCTCCACTTT. Translated: CASSLSGQGYSPLHF.

The rearrangement joins TRBV12-3 or TRBV12-4 to TRBJ1-1; D unresolved. V shed 3 bases and J shed 4 bases, with 6 bases lying between them. This CDR3 contains 12 residues. The DNA for the CDR3 is TGTGCCAGCAGTTTGGCCGTCACTGAAGCTTTCTTT. Translating gives CASSLAVTEAFF.

The chain uses TRBV6-5 and TRBJ1-2; 8 nucleotides line up with TRBD1. The germline CDR1 and CDR2 sequences are MNHEY and SVGAGI. The J segment lost 6 bases and the V segment lost 6 bases, leaving 6 bases of the junction unmatched. The CDR3 covers 13 residues. The CDR3 DNA sequence: TGTGCCAGCAGGGCCCAGGGGGCGCATGGCTACACCTTC. Residues: CASRAQGAHGYTF.

The chain couples TRBV19 to TRBJ2-2, with D perhaps matching TRBD2 (6 bases). The V gene's germline CDR1 is LNHDA and CDR2 SQIVND (reference sequence). V was trimmed by 3 bases and J by 9 bases, leaving 11 bases between them. This CDR3 region has 13 residues. CDR3 protein: CASSIWGVRELFF. DNA of the CDR3: TGTGCCAGTAGTATCTGGGGGGTCAGGGAGCTGTTTTTT.

CDR3 DNA sequence: TGTGCCACCTCGGGTTCCACAGATACGCAGTATTTT. Translated: CATSGSTDTQYF. The chain recombines TRBV24-1 with TRBJ2-3; D gene uncertain. The CDR3 loop spans 12 amino acids. Germline V lookup: CDR1 KGHDR, CDR2 SFDVKD. With 9 bases removed from V and 2 bases from J, the gap between germline ends came to 8 bases.

This chain uses TRBV5-1 with TRBJ1-2; 8 bases map to TRBD1. Germline CDR1 SGHRS, CDR2 YFSETQ. The V gene end was trimmed by 0 bases and the J gene end by 6 bases; junction bases not matched to a gene: 7. The CDR3 contains 15 residues. In DNA, the CDR3 is TGCGCCAGCAGCTTGGGGACGACAGGGGAGGATGGCTACACCTTC. Protein: CASSLGTTGEDGYTF.

This clone was found once. This rearrangement joins TRBV7-9 to TRBJ1-2; D call uncertain. Germline-derived CDR1 and CDR2 are SEHNR and FQNEAQ (reference sequence). This CDR3 has 15 amino acids. V was shortened by 7 bases and J by 4 bases, with 19 bases between the two germline ends. The CDR3 protein is CASTASRGEAYGYTF. As DNA, the CDR3 is TGTGCCAGCACCGCCAGCCGGGGAGAGGCCTATGGCTACACCTTC.

The chain has TRBV4-3 and TRBJ1-6; D may be TRBD1 (5 bases). There are 16 residues in the CDR3. The V gene lost 0 bases and the J gene lost 9 bases, with 15 bases spanning the gap. Germline V gene sequence: CDR1 LGHNA, CDR2 YSLEER. The CDR3 coding sequence is TGCGCCAGCAGCCAAGATTTGCGGCAGGGTGGTTCACCCCTCCACTTT. Its translation: CASSQDLRQGGSPLHF.

This chain connects TRBV5-1 to TRBJ2-5; 13 bases are shared with TRBD2. This CDR3 has 16 amino acids. After removal of 2 bases from V and 1 base from J, the junction contained 2 bases not matched to a gene. Germline CDR1 SGHRS, CDR2 YFSETQ. The CDR3: CASSFGTSGTQETQYF. The CDR3 DNA follows: TGCGCCAGCAGCTTTGGGACTAGCGGGACCCAAGAGACCCAGTACTTC.

The chain employs TRBV18 and TRBJ1-1; TRBD1 is a possible D gene (5 bases). The CDR3 contains 17 residues. Deletions cut 4 bases from V and 1 base from J, with 19 bases between. The germline CDR1 and CDR2 sequences are KGHSH and LQKENI. The CDR3 nucleotides are TGTGCCAGCTCACAACAGGCAGGCCTGGTGGGGAACACTGAAGCTTTCTTT. This encodes CASSQQAGLVGNTEAFF. Using reference TRBV18 and TRBJ1-1 for the parts outside the CDR3, the full variable domain is NAGVMQNPRHLVRRRGQEARLRCSPMKGHSHVYWYRQLPEEGLKFMVYLQKENIIDESGMPKERFSAEFPKEGPSILRIQQVVRGDSAAYFCASSQQAGLVGNTEAFFGQGTRLTVV.

The table lists this clone with a few counts. The chain's CDR3 is CASSTLLAGAANTGELFF. CDR3 bases: TGTGCCAGTAGTACCCTACTAGCGGGAGCCGCGAACACCGGGGAGCTGTTTTTT. The chain uses TRBV19 and TRBJ2-2, with 11 bases matching TRBD2. Germline lookup yields CDR1 LNHDA and CDR2 SQIVND (reference sequence). CDR3 length: 18 amino acids. Trimming cost V 4 bases and J 0 bases; bases outside gene matches: 7.

The chain is built from TRBV7-2 and TRBJ2-2; maybe TRBD1 (5 bases). The length of the CDR3 is 16 residues. Germline-derived CDR1 and CDR2 are SGHTA and FQGNSA. V lost 11 bases, J lost 0 bases, and 19 bases lay in between. DNA of the CDR3: TGTGCCGCTTCCCGGCAGGGTACCCCGAACACCGGGGAGCTGTTTTTT. Translation gives CAASRQGTPNTGELFF.

V gene TRBV29-1 combines with J gene TRBJ1-3; D unclear. The V gene lost 3 bases and the J gene lost 4 bases, with 10 bases spanning the gap. The CDR3 contains 13 residues. In germline, CDR1 is SQVTM, CDR2 ANQGSEA. Written as DNA, the CDR3 is TGCAGCGTTGAGGGAACGGGGGGAAACACCATATATTTT. Translated, it gives CSVEGTGGNTIYF.